The 5 T cell receptor beta chains below come from one sample, sequenced in a study of Graves' ophthalmopathy and Graves' hyperthyroidism. Amplification of the TCR beta CDR3 regions used RNA transcripts (as template). In the first round, RT-PCR was carried out with HTBI primers, and a multiplex PCR formed the second round. Each CDR3 protein is one row after TCRdb ran MiXCR on the multiplex PCR reads. The repertoire has about half a million distinct CDR3 sequences, approximately 14% of them found once; the top ten carry about 9.4%. Sequencing was performed on blood. These receptors all come from a woman aged 25 to 39 with Graves' ophthalmopathy.

This clonotype was recorded at least ten times. The chain recombines TRBV6-1 with TRBJ1-1, with 7 bases matching TRBD1. V shed 4 bases, J shed 4 bases, and the junction held 3 bases outside the gene matches. CDR1 is MNHNS, CDR2 SASEGT, per germline. The CDR3 length is 13 residues. The chain's CDR3 is CASSATGSTEAFF. DNA for the CDR3: TGTGCCAGCAGTGCGACAGGGTCCACTGAAGCTTTCTTT.

This clonotype was observed many times. In DNA form, the CDR3 reads TGCGCCAGCAGCTTGGACAGCGTACCCTACATGAACACTGAAGCTTTCTTT. Translation gives CASSLDSVPYMNTEAFF. V gene TRBV5-1 combines with J gene TRBJ1-1; D call uncertain. The CDR3 extends over 17 amino acids. V lost 0 bases and J 0 bases, leaving 15 bases between the germline ends. Germline lookup yields CDR1 SGHRS and CDR2 YFSETQ.

This clonotype was recorded many times. The genes are TRBV10-3 and TRBJ2-2; D is unclear. The CDR3 extends over 14 amino acids. Germline V CDR1 and CDR2: ENHRY, SYGVKD. The V end lost 7 bases, the J end lost 0 bases, and 9 bases lay between the germline ends. This CDR3 is CAIKEHPNTGELFF. CDR3 bases: TGTGCCATCAAAGAACATCCGAACACCGGGGAGCTGTTTTTT.

This clonotype has a count of ten or more. The chain uses TRBV6-1 and TRBJ1-6; no firm D call. From germline, CDR1 is MNHNS and CDR2 SASEGT. The CDR3 contains 14 residues. Trimming removed 5 bases from V and 4 bases from J, with 9 bases in between. The CDR3 loop is CASSREGYNSPLHF. CDR3 sequence (DNA): TGTGCCAGCAGTCGGGAGGGATATAATTCACCCCTCCACTTT.

This clonotype was observed many times. This chain uses TRBV6-5 with TRBJ1-5, with D unclear. Germline V lookup: CDR1 MNHEY, CDR2 SVGAGI. This CDR3 is 13 amino acids long. Trimming left V 6 bases short and J 6 bases short, with 12 bases between. The CDR3 nucleotides are TGTGCCAGCAGACCAGTGGGATCTCAGCCCCAGCATTTT. It translates to CASRPVGSQPQHF.